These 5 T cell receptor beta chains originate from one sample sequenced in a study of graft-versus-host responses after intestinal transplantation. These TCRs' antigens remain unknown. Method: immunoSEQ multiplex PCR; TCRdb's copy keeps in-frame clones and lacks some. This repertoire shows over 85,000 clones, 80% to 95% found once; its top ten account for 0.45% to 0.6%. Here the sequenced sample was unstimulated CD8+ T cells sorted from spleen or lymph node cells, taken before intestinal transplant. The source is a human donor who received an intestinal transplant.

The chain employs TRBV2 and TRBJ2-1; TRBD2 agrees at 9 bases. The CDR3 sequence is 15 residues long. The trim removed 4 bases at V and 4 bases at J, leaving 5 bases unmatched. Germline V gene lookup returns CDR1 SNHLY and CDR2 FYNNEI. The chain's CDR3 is CASSGAGGTYNEQFF. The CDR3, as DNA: TGTGCCAGCAGTGGTGCGGGGGGGACGTACAATGAGCAGTTCTTC.

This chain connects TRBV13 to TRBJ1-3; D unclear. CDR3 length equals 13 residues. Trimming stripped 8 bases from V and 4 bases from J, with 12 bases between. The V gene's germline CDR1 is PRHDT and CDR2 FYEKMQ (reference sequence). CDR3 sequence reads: CASGVGAGNTIYF. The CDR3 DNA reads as TGTGCCAGCGGTGTGGGAGCCGGAAACACCATATATTTT.

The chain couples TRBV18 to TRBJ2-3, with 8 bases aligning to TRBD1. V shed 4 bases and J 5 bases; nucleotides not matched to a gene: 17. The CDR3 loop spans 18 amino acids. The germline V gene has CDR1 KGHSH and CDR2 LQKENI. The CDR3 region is CASSLLIPGQGRGDTQYF. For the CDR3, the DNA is TGTGCCAGCTCACTCCTGATCCCTGGACAGGGAAGAGGAGATACGCAGTATTTT.

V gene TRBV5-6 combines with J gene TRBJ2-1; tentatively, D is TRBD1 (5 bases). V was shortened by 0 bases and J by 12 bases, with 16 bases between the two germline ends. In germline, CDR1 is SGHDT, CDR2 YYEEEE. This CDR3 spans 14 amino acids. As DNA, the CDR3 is TGTGCCAGCAGCTTGGCCCTCCAGGGTTTCGGGCAGTTCTTC. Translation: CASSLALQGFGQFF.

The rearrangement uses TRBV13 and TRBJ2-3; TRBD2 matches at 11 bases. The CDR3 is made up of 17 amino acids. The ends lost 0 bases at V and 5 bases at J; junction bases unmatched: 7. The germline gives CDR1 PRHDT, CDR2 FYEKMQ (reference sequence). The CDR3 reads CASSLGASGRRIDTQYF. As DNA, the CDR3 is TGTGCCAGCAGCTTAGGAGCTAGCGGGAGGAGGATAGATACGCAGTATTTT.